This T cell receptor beta chain was found in a study of blood T cell repertoires in COVID-19. About the research overall: COVID-19 samples collected from the United States, Italy and Spain covered acute and convalescent phases. From T cells, B-cell-depleted T cells, or PBMCs came the material, which was cDNA or gDNA.

Germline V CDR1 and CDR2: GTSNPN, SVGIG (reference sequence). Trimming cost V 3 bases and J 0 bases, with 9 bases left between them. The CDR3 is made up of 14 amino acids. Per the authors' pipeline: Reference gene primer amplification gave estimated nucleated cell counts. Produced via immunoSEQ multiplex PCR; TCRdb's table is partial and in-frame only. The V and J calls and clone size are taken from that table; D and trimming were inferred from the DNA. The table includes about 87,000 clones, about 87% detected once. The TCR comes from a man between 40 and 49 years old with acute or convalescent COVID-19. Sequencing was carried out using peripheral blood. The rearrangement links TRBV30 to TRBJ1-5; no reliable D call. CDR3 coding DNA: TGTGCCTGGAGAGGAGTTAATAGCAATCAGCCCCAGCATTTT. Protein: CAWRGVNSNQPQHF.